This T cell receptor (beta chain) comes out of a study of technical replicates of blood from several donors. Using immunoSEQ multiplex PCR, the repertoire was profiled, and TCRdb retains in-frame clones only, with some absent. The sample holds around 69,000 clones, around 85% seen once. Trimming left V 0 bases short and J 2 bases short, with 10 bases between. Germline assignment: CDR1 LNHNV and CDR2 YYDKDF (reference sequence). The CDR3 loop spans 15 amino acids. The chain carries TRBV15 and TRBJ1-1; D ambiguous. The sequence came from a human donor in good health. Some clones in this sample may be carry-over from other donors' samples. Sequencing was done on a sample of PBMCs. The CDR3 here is CATSRDLVGNTEAFF. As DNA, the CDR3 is TGTGCCACCAGCAGAGATCTGGTGGGCAACACTGAAGCTTTCTTT.